The 4 T cell receptor beta chains reported below all come from one sample, sequenced in a study of cytomegalovirus exposure and HLA in healthy donors. The study ran its PCR with 60 Vbeta and 13 Jbeta primers. Only in-frame clones appear in the TCRdb table, and some are missing; sequencing was by immunoSEQ multiplex PCR. The sample has around 140,000 clones, around 75% seen once; the top ten hold around 7%. Input material: PBMCs. These receptors all stem from a man aged 25-45 years in good health and CMV-seronegative.

This chain joins TRBV28 and TRBJ1-1; 9 bases fit TRBD1. Germline CDR1 and CDR2: MDHEN and SYDVKM. The V segment lost 4 bases and the J segment 6 bases; nucleotides outside the gene matches: 9. The CDR3 is 15 amino acids. The CDR3 loop is CASSSLQGALAEAFF. The DNA of the CDR3 is TGTGCCAGCAGTTCCCTACAGGGGGCTCTGGCTGAAGCTTTCTTT.

The V gene is TRBV11-3, the J gene TRBJ2-7; tentatively, D is TRBD1 (5 bases). The V and J ends lost 1 base and 5 bases respectively, with 15 bases between them. CDR3 size: 15 residues. Germline V lookup: CDR1 SGHNT, CDR2 YENEEA. The CDR3 coding sequence is TGTGCCAGCAGCTTAGGCCCATGGGGCGAAGACGAGCAGTACTTC. Translating it yields CASSLGPWGEDEQYF.

This clone came up a few times. The J gene is TRBJ2-7, the V gene TRBV6-1; TRBD1 aligns across 7 bases. V shed 0 bases, J shed 2 bases, and the junction held 4 bases outside the gene matches. CDR1 is MNHNS and CDR2 is SASEGT in the germline V gene. The CDR3 has 15 residues. The CDR3 DNA reads as TGTGCCAGCAGTGAAGCAGTAGGACAGGCCTACGAGCAGTACTTC. Encoded protein: CASSEAVGQAYEQYF.

This clone was seen once. This chain joins TRBV6-1 and TRBJ1-5; possible D gene TRBD1, 6 bases. The CDR3 totals 14 residues. The germline gives CDR1 MNHNS, CDR2 SASEGT. The V gene lost 3 bases and the J gene lost 5 bases, with 11 bases spanning the gap. The CDR3 region is CASSEGHNDQPQHF. CDR3 in DNA: TGTGCCAGCAGTGAGGGACATAACGATCAGCCCCAGCATTTT.